The 32 T cell receptor beta chains in this list originate from one sample, sequenced in a study of graft-versus-host responses after intestinal transplantation (dated by TCRdb to the early 2020s). In light of the paper, this sample's time point label describes: cells obtained before transplantation from donor or recipient. The library relied on the immunoSEQ multiplex PCR assay. The table was pulled from immuneACCESS by TCRdb, which kept in-frame rearrangements only. Such tables lose some clones; where checked, under half of the loss comes from unresolved V genes, and the rest has no known cause. This sample holds about 86,000 clones; 91% were observed only once. The ten largest clonotypes hold around 0.5% of the sample. Antigens of these TCRs are unknown. Sequenced here: unstimulated CD8+ T cells sorted from spleen or lymph node cells, sampled before intestinal transplant. These TCRs come from a human donor who received an intestinal transplant.

CDR3 sequence (DNA): TGTGCCAGCAGCTTGGCAGGGACAGATAGGATGAACACTGAAGCTTTCTTT. This translates into CASSLAGTDRMNTEAFF. The rearrangement joins TRBV5-5 to TRBJ1-1; 7 bases are shared with TRBD1. Germline assignment: CDR1 SGHKS and CDR2 YYEKEE (reference sequence). Losses at the gene ends were 0 bases for V and 0 bases for J; bases not matched to a gene: 8. This CDR3 has 17 amino acids.

This chain connects TRBV5-4 to TRBJ2-5; TRBD1 matches at 8 bases. The better agreement between TRBJ2-7 and the DNA end casts doubt on the J call. Germline lookup yields CDR1 SGHNT and CDR2 YYREEE (reference sequence). The CDR3 length is 19 residues. The CDR3 bases are TGTGCCAGCAGCTTGGCCGGGACAGGTCCAACGTCAGCTCCCTACGAGCAGTACTTC. Amino acids: CASSLAGTGPTSAPYEQYF.

This sequence joins TRBV5-1 and TRBJ1-2; 10 bases map to TRBD1. There are 17 residues in the CDR3. J gave up 8 bases and V 2 bases, and 15 bases lay outside the gene matches. Germline assignment: CDR1 SGHRS and CDR2 YFSETQ. The CDR3 nucleotides read TGCGCCAGCAGCTTAGGTCGGACAGGGGGTATTCTCTGGGGCTACACCTTC. Its protein is CASSLGRTGGILWGYTF.

This clone appeared once. The V and J genes are TRBV6-5 and TRBJ2-7, with 8 bases identical to TRBD1. Per the germline V gene, CDR1 is MNHEY and CDR2 is SVGAGI. There are 14 residues in the CDR3. V was pared by 2 bases and J by 2 bases, with 2 bases of the junction left unmatched. CDR3 sequence reads: CASSYGQGPYEQYF. In DNA form, the CDR3 reads TGTGCCAGCAGTTACGGACAGGGCCCCTACGAGCAGTACTTC.

This chain connects TRBV5-1 to TRBJ1-2, with no clear D. The CDR3 consists of 12 residues. V was pared by 0 bases and J by 14 bases, with 14 bases between. Looked up from germline, CDR1 is SGHRS and CDR2 is YFSETQ. CDR3 DNA sequence: TGCGCCAGCAGCTTGGGATCCAGGCCATTTACCTTC. This encodes CASSLGSRPFTF.

The chain has TRBV10-2 and TRBJ2-2; TRBD1 aligns across 7 bases. J gave up 3 bases and V 6 bases, and 7 bases lay outside the gene matches. Germline V gene data show CDR1 as WSHSY and CDR2 as SAAADI. This CDR3 is 15 amino acids long. For the CDR3, the DNA is TGCGCCAGCAGATCCCCGGGACAGCACACCGGGGAGCTGTTTTTT. Its translation: CASRSPGQHTGELFF.

The V gene is TRBV2, the J gene TRBJ2-5, with 7 bases matching TRBD1. This CDR3 is 13 amino acids long. The V and J ends lost 3 bases and 4 bases, in that order; junction bases with no gene match: 2. Germline V gives CDR1 SNHLY, CDR2 FYNNEI. The CDR3 is CASSDTGAETQYF. In DNA, the CDR3 is TGTGCCAGCAGTGATACAGGGGCAGAGACCCAGTACTTC. Drawing the rest from reference TRBV2 and TRBJ2-5, the complete variable domain is EPEVTQTPSHQVTQMGQEVILRCVPISNHLYFYWYRQILGQKVEFLVSFYNNEISEKSEIFDDQFSVERPDGSNFTLKIRSTKLEDSAMYFCASSDTGAETQYFGPGTRLLVL.

This chain connects TRBV9 to TRBJ1-1; D is possibly TRBD1 (5 bases). The CDR3 spans 14 residues. From germline, CDR1 is SGDLS and CDR2 YYNGEE. Deletions cut 1 base from V and 1 base from J, with 8 bases between. This CDR3 is CASSVTDKNTEAFF. The CDR3 DNA reads as TGTGCCAGCAGCGTAACGGACAAGAACACTGAAGCTTTCTTT.

This rearrangement joins TRBV4-1 to TRBJ2-3, with D unclear. The CDR3 consists of 14 residues. Trimming took 0 bases from V and 7 from J, leaving 11 bases between them. Per the germline V gene, CDR1 is MGHRA and CDR2 is YSYEKL. CDR3 coding DNA: TGCGCCAGCAGCCAAGACGACTCCTCTAATACGCAGTATTTT. Amino acids: CASSQDDSSNTQYF.

This chain links TRBV29-1 with TRBJ2-5, with 7 bases matching TRBD2. V gave up 4 bases and J gave up 4 bases; unmatched junction bases: 9. The CDR3 has 14 amino acids. CDR1 SQVTM and CDR2 ANQGSEA come from the germline V gene. The chain's CDR3 is CSVVGGRDRETQYF. The DNA of the CDR3 is TGCAGCGTTGTAGGTGGGAGGGATAGAGAGACCCAGTACTTC.

There are a few counts of this clone. The genes are TRBV5-1 and TRBJ2-7; 10 nucleotides align to TRBD1. The CDR3 loop spans 14 amino acids. Per germline, CDR1 SGHRS and CDR2 YFSETQ. The trim removed 1 base at V and 5 bases at J, leaving 3 bases unmatched. The CDR3 reads CASSLRDRGHEQYF. CDR3 coding DNA: TGCGCCAGCAGCTTGAGGGACAGGGGCCACGAGCAGTACTTC.

V usage is TRBV20-1 and J usage is TRBJ2-1, with D hard to call. CDR1 and CDR2 (germline): DFQATT, SNEGSKA (reference sequence). The CDR3 runs to 11 residues. Deletions cut 3 bases from V and 7 bases from J, with 7 bases between. The CDR3 DNA is TGCAGTGCTAGCCCTAATAATGAGCAGTTCTTC. Its protein product is CSASPNNEQFF.

With regard to this clone: The sample carries other DNA sequences with the same CDR3. The gene calls are TRBV5-1 and TRBJ2-1; 7 bases agree with TRBD2. The germline CDR1 and CDR2 sequences are SGHRS and YFSETQ. V dropped 1 base and J dropped 1; count of bases not matched to a gene: 2. CDR3 length equals 15 residues. The CDR3 DNA follows: TGCGCCAGCAGCTTGCGGGGAGGGTCCTACAATGAGCAGTTCTTC. Protein sequence: CASSLRGGSYNEQFF.

V is TRBV5-4 and J is TRBJ1-1; 8 nucleotides align to TRBD1. Germline loops: CDR1 SGHNT, CDR2 YYREEE (reference sequence). CDR3 length: 13 residues. After removal of 3 bases from V and 5 bases from J, the junction contained 3 bases not matched to a gene. DNA of the CDR3: TGTGCCAGCAGCTCGGACAGGGATACTGAAGCTTTCTTT. It codes for CASSSDRDTEAFF.

This chain connects TRBV7-9 to TRBJ2-3, with 10 nucleotides matching TRBD1. Germline assignment: CDR1 SEHNR and CDR2 FQNEAQ (reference sequence). This CDR3 is 18 amino acids long. The V segment lost 5 bases and the J segment 5 bases; nucleotides outside the gene matches: 16. The DNA for the CDR3 is TGTGCCAGCAGCCACTGGGACAGGGGACGGTTATCGGGAGATACGCAGTATTTT. This encodes CASSHWDRGRLSGDTQYF. The entire variable domain, with the rest obtained from reference TRBV7-9 and TRBJ2-3, is as follows: DTGVSQNPRHKITKRGQNVTFRCDPISEHNRLYWYRQTLGQGPEFLTYFQNEAQLEKSRLLSDRFSAERPKGSFSTLEIQRTEQGDSAMYLCASSHWDRGRLSGDTQYFGPGTRLTVL.

This clone was detected only once. The rearrangement links TRBV27 to TRBJ2-2, with D maybe TRBD1 (6 bases). From germline, CDR1 is MNHEY and CDR2 SMNVEV (reference sequence). V dropped 2 bases and J dropped 4 bases, with 11 bases sitting between them. This CDR3 spans 15 amino acids. The CDR3 protein is CASSLVGRGTGELFF. In nucleotides, the CDR3 is TGTGCCAGCAGTTTAGTGGGCAGGGGCACCGGGGAGCTGTTTTTT.

This chain's CDR3 is CAIVSAPGNTEAFF. The CDR3 nucleotides are TGTGCCATTGTGTCTGCCCCGGGGAACACTGAAGCTTTCTTT. The V and J genes are TRBV2 and TRBJ1-1; no firm D call. CDR1 is SNHLY and CDR2 is FYNNEI in the germline V gene. V lost 10 bases to trimming and J lost 1 base, with 16 bases between them. The CDR3 is 14 residues long.

This chain connects TRBV6-5 to TRBJ2-7, with D unclear. This CDR3 spans 13 amino acids. V shed 6 bases and J shed 4 bases, with 13 bases lying between them. Germline CDR1 and CDR2: MNHEY and SVGAGI. The CDR3 nucleotides are TGTGCCAGCAGCCCAAATTTCGGTTACGAGCAGTACTTC. Translation: CASSPNFGYEQYF.

The J gene is TRBJ2-5, the V gene TRBV29-1; no clear D gene. V was trimmed by 3 bases and J by 4 bases, leaving 3 bases between them. The CDR3 has 10 residues. Germline V gene lookup returns CDR1 SQVTM and CDR2 ANQGSEA. The CDR3 sequence: CSVDRETQYF. The CDR3 DNA reads TGCAGCGTTGACAGAGAGACCCAGTACTTC.

V gene TRBV12-5 combines with J gene TRBJ1-1, with D possibly TRBD1 on 5 matching bases. Deletions cut 7 bases from V and 1 base from J, with 10 bases between. CDR1 LGHNT and CDR2 FRNRAP come from the germline V gene. CDR3 length: 13 amino acids. This chain's CDR3 is CASVTGGNTEAFF. The CDR3 DNA reads TGTGCTAGTGTTACGGGGGGGAACACTGAAGCTTTCTTT.

The chain links TRBV5-1 to TRBJ2-7; D unclear. This CDR3 is 13 amino acids long. V lost 4 bases and J 0 bases, leaving 8 bases between the germline ends. Looked up from germline, CDR1 is SGHRS and CDR2 is YFSETQ. CDR3 sequence (DNA): TGCGCCAGCAGCGTCTCTAGCTCCTACGAGCAGTACTTC. Translated, it gives CASSVSSSYEQYF.

This chain joins TRBV4-1 and TRBJ2-1; no reliable D call. This CDR3 is 14 amino acids long. CDR1 is MGHRA and CDR2 is YSYEKL in the germline V gene. V was shortened by 1 base and J by 7 bases, with 11 bases between the two germline ends. This CDR3 is CASSQAKYENEQFF. The CDR3 DNA is TGCGCCAGCAGCCAAGCCAAGTACGAGAATGAGCAGTTCTTC.

The chain is built from TRBV7-3 and TRBJ2-1, with 9 bases lining up with TRBD1. The CDR3 runs 15 residues. CDR1 SGHTA and CDR2 FQGTGA come from the germline V gene. The V and J ends lost 5 bases and 10 bases, in that order; junction bases with no gene match: 12. Here the CDR3 DNA reads TGTGCCAGCAGCGATCGGACAGGGGTGAGGGAGGAGCAGTTCTTC. Translating it yields CASSDRTGVREEQFF.

The V and J genes are TRBV9 and TRBJ1-5; TRBD1 is a possible D gene (5 bases). V dropped 3 bases and J dropped 0 bases, with 10 bases sitting between them. CDR3 length: 15 amino acids. CDR1 and CDR2 from the germline V gene are SGDLS and YYNGEE. The chain's CDR3 is CASSAGGNSNQPQHF. For the CDR3, the DNA is TGTGCCAGCAGCGCGGGGGGGAATAGCAATCAGCCCCAGCATTTT.

The gene calls are TRBV25-1 and TRBJ1-1; 7 bases fit TRBD1. V shed 7 bases, J shed 4 bases, and the junction held 6 bases outside the gene matches. The V gene's germline CDR1 is MGHDK and CDR2 SYGVNS. The CDR3 runs to 13 residues. CDR3 nucleotide sequence: TGTGCCAGCACCTATACAGGGGTCACTGAAGCTTTCTTT. Translation: CASTYTGVTEAFF.

The rearrangement joins TRBV6-1 to TRBJ2-2, with 13 nucleotides matching TRBD2. The CDR3 is 18 residues long. CDR1 is MNHNS, CDR2 SASEGT, per germline. V gave up 1 base and J gave up 5 bases; unmatched junction bases: 7. The CDR3 loop reads CASSEVWTSGSSTGELFF. The CDR3 DNA follows: TGTGCCAGCAGTGAAGTGTGGACTAGCGGGAGTTCAACCGGGGAGCTGTTTTTT.

The rearrangement uses TRBV5-4 and TRBJ2-1, with D tentatively TRBD1 (6 bases). Germline CDR1 and CDR2: SGHNT and YYREEE (reference sequence). The V gene lost 6 bases and the J gene lost 0 bases, with 16 bases spanning the gap. This CDR3 region has 16 residues. The CDR3 loop is CASTAGVPSSYNEQFF. CDR3 in DNA: TGTGCCAGCACCGCAGGGGTTCCGAGCTCCTACAATGAGCAGTTCTTC. The variable domain in full, completed from reference TRBV5-4 and TRBJ2-1, reads ETGVTQSPTHLIKTRGQQVTLRCSSQSGHNTVSWYQQALGQGPQFIFQYYREEENGRGNFPPRFSGLQFPNYSSELNVNALELDDSALYLCASTAGVPSSYNEQFFGPGTRLTVL.

The chain couples TRBV11-1 to TRBJ2-7, with TRBD1 identical over 9 bases. The CDR3 extends over 13 amino acids. Trimming at V came to 5 bases and at J to 6 bases, leaving 5 bases not matched to a gene. Germline loops: CDR1 SGHAT, CDR2 FQDESV (reference sequence). This chain's CDR3 is CASSPGTGSEQYF. DNA of the CDR3: TGTGCCAGCAGCCCCGGGACAGGGAGCGAGCAGTACTTC.

The rearrangement joins TRBV5-4 to TRBJ1-1; 12 positions match TRBD1. Germline lookup yields CDR1 SGHNT and CDR2 YYREEE (reference sequence). After removal of 3 bases from V and 3 bases from J, the junction contained 0 bases not matched to a gene. This CDR3 comprises 14 residues. CDR3 in amino acids: CASSWDRGHTEAFF. In nucleotides, the CDR3 is TGTGCCAGCAGCTGGGACAGGGGGCACACTGAAGCTTTCTTT.

This rearrangement joins TRBV13 to TRBJ2-7; 7 bases are shared with TRBD1. CDR1 is PRHDT, CDR2 FYEKMQ, per germline (reference sequence). V lost 5 bases, J lost 4 bases, and 5 bases stayed unmatched. This CDR3 spans 13 amino acids. In DNA form, the CDR3 reads TGTGCCAGCAGCCCGGGACAGATATACGAGCAGTACTTC. This sequence encodes CASSPGQIYEQYF.

V gene TRBV7-6 combines with J gene TRBJ1-3, with D possibly matching TRBD1 (6 bases). Germline V gene data show CDR1 as SGHVS and CDR2 as FNYEAQ. Trimming removed 0 bases from V and 5 bases from J, with 29 bases in between. This CDR3 spans 21 amino acids. As DNA, the CDR3 is TGTGCCAGCAGCTTAGCGAGGGGATGGACAGAGCTGTTCGCCGAGAGAAACACCATATATTTT. Translating gives CASSLARGWTELFAERNTIYF. Combining the CDR3 with reference TRBV7-6 and TRBJ1-3 gives the whole variable domain GAGVSQSPRYKVTKRGQDVALRCDPISGHVSLYWYRQALGQGPEFLTYFNYEAQQDKSGLPNDRFSAERPEGSISTLTIQRTEQRDSAMYRCASSLARGWTELFAERNTIYFGEGSWLTVV.

The genes are TRBV5-1 and TRBJ2-3; possible D gene TRBD1, 6 bases. Trimming removed 2 bases at V and 6 bases at J, with 13 bases between. The germline CDR1 and CDR2 sequences are SGHRS and YFSETQ. The CDR3 extends over 14 amino acids. The CDR3 DNA reads as TGCGCCAGCAGCTTCCGGGACACACAGGATACGCAGTATTTT. Protein product: CASSFRDTQDTQYF.